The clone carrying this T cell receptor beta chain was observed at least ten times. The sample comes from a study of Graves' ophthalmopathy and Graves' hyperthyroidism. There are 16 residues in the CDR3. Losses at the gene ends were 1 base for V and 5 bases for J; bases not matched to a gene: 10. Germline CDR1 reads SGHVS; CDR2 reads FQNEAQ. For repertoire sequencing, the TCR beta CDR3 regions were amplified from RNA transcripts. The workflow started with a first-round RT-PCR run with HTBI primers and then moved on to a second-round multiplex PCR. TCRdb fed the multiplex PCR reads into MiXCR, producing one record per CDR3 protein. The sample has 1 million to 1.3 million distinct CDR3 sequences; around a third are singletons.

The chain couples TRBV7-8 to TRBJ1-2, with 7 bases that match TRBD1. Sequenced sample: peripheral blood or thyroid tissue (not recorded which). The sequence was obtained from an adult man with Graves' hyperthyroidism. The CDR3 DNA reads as TGTGCCAGCAGCTTAGATCAGGACAGGCATCGGTATGGCTACACCTTC. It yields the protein CASSLDQDRHRYGYTF.